This T cell receptor (beta chain) originates from a study of blood T cell repertoires in COVID-19. With V trimmed by 2 bases and J by 6 bases, 4 bases remained unmatched. This CDR3 spans 15 amino acids. Germline CDR1 reads SGDLS; CDR2 reads YYNGEE. Here immunoSEQ multiplex PCR was the method, and the copy in TCRdb shows in-frame clones only, minus some. Counted here are about 280,000 clones, approximately 90% occurring once; the ten biggest clones make up approximately 2.9%. The source of this sequence is a man aged 40-49 years who had been exposed to COVID-19. This chain connects TRBV9 to TRBJ2-2; TRBD1 agrees at 10 bases. Sequencing was carried out using PBMCs or T cells enriched from blood (not recorded which). Here the CDR3 DNA reads TGTGCCAGCAGCGTTGGGACAGGGGTCGCCGGGGAGCTGTTTTTT. As protein: CASSVGTGVAGELFF.